The 30 T cell receptor beta chains reported below all come from one sample, sequenced in a study of blood T cell repertoires in COVID-19. Here immunoSEQ multiplex PCR was the method, and the copy in TCRdb shows in-frame clones only, minus some. The sample has about 210,000 clones; about 85% are singletons. The sample consisted of peripheral blood. The receptors shown here come from a man aged 35-49 years with acute or convalescent COVID-19.

This chain connects TRBV6-6 to TRBJ1-4; 10 bases are a match to TRBD1. This CDR3 spans 15 amino acids. CDR1 and CDR2 from the germline V gene are MNHNY and SVGAGI (reference sequence). V was pared by 0 bases and J by 7 bases, with 2 bases of the junction left unmatched. CDR3 DNA sequence: TGTGCCAGCAGTTACTCAGGACAGGGGGTTGAAAAACTGTTTTTT. It specifies CASSYSGQGVEKLFF.

This clone was seen a single time. The chain carries TRBV10-3 and TRBJ2-4; TRBD2 matches 12 bases. With V trimmed by 2 bases and J by 12 bases, 11 bases remained unmatched. The CDR3 is 16 residues long. Germline CDR1 reads ENHRY; CDR2 reads SYGVKD. CDR3 coding DNA: TGTGCCATCAGTGAGGGACTAGCGGGGAACGTCCTCCCTCAGTACTTC. Amino acid sequence: CAISEGLAGNVLPQYF.

The table lists this clone with a count of one. The chain recombines TRBV4-2 with TRBJ2-1, with 11 bases that match TRBD2. Trimming cost V 0 bases and J 6 bases; bases outside gene matches: 7. Per germline, CDR1 LGHNA and CDR2 YNFKEQ. This CDR3 contains 17 residues. The CDR3 is CASSQESLAGAVNEQFF. The CDR3, as DNA: TGTGCCAGCAGCCAAGAGTCACTAGCGGGAGCTGTCAATGAGCAGTTCTTC.

This rearrangement joins TRBV7-6 to TRBJ2-4; D possibly corresponds to TRBD2 (5 bases). This CDR3 region has 14 residues. The germline CDR1 and CDR2 sequences are SGHVS and FNYEAQ. V was shortened by 0 bases and J by 8 bases, with 11 bases between the two germline ends. The CDR3, as DNA: TGTGCCAGCAGCTTAGCTCCGGGATCTGACATTCAGTACTTC. Protein: CASSLAPGSDIQYF.

This clone has only one observation. The chain is built from TRBV7-2 and TRBJ2-3; TRBD2 is a possible D gene (6 bases). Germline V gene lookup returns CDR1 SGHTA and CDR2 FQGNSA. This CDR3 is 14 amino acids long. V lost 5 bases to trimming and J lost 4 bases, with 13 bases between them. In DNA form, the CDR3 reads TGTGCCAGCAGCCCTCGGGGGACGGCAGATACGCAGTATTTT. Translating gives CASSPRGTADTQYF.

This chain connects TRBV27 to TRBJ2-2; possible D gene TRBD1, 7 bases. The germline V and J ends were trimmed by 9 bases and 4 bases, with 15 bases remaining between them. The CDR3 loop spans 14 amino acids. CDR1 is MNHEY and CDR2 is SMNVEV in the germline V gene (reference sequence). The DNA for the CDR3 is TGTGCCAGTCGGGGGTGGGACAGCACCGGGGAGCTGTTTTTT. Translated, it gives CASRGWDSTGELFF.

The chain recombines TRBV5-1 with TRBJ2-3, with TRBD1 matching 9 bases. V gave up 4 bases and J gave up 8 bases; unmatched junction bases: 17. The CDR3 is 17 residues long. CDR1 and CDR2 from the germline V gene are SGHRS and YFSETQ. Written as DNA, the CDR3 is TGCGCCAGCAGCCCTACCTCCGGGACAGGGTTTACGGGTACGCAGTATTTT. Translating gives CASSPTSGTGFTGTQYF.

This chain connects TRBV18 to TRBJ2-5, with 10 bases that match TRBD2. Germline CDR1 reads KGHSH; CDR2 reads LQKENI. Losses at the gene ends were 4 bases for V and 4 bases for J; bases not matched to a gene: 3. CDR3 size: 14 residues. The CDR3 DNA follows: TGTGCCAGCTCACTAGCGGGAGGAAGAGAGACCCAGTACTTC. Amino acid sequence: CASSLAGGRETQYF.

In its sample, this clone was seen a few times. The rearrangement links TRBV28 to TRBJ1-6; 9 bases map to TRBD1. The trim removed 8 bases at V and 7 bases at J, leaving 0 bases unmatched. Germline V gene sequence: CDR1 MDHEN, CDR2 SYDVKM. The CDR3 is made up of 12 amino acids. In DNA form, the CDR3 reads TGTGCCAGCGGACAGGGGAATTCACCCCTCCACTTT. It codes for CASGQGNSPLHF.

This chain uses TRBV21-1 with TRBJ1-1; the table's D call, TRBD1, has no DNA check behind it. TRBV21-1 is deemed a pseudogene. The CDR3 is made up of 16 amino acids. DNA for the CDR3: TGTGCCAGCATTCAAATCCTCGACAGGGATGGTACTGAAGCTTTCTTT. Residues: CASIQILDRDGTEAFF.

The chain has TRBV7-9 and TRBJ2-4; a weak D match, TRBD2 (6 bases). This CDR3 has 13 amino acids. Trimming stripped 7 bases from V and 12 bases from J, with 19 bases between. Germline CDR1 is SEHNR and CDR2 is FQNEAQ (reference sequence). In DNA form, the CDR3 reads TGTGCCAGCAACACTATGGAGGGGACCGGTCAGTACTTC. This gives the protein CASNTMEGTGQYF.

This clone was counted once. V and J are TRBV9 and TRBJ2-3; 8 bases align to TRBD1. Losses at the gene ends were 2 bases for V and 3 bases for J; bases not matched to a gene: 2. Germline loops: CDR1 SGDLS, CDR2 YYNGEE. The CDR3 runs to 14 residues. This CDR3 reads CASSVRGRTDTQYF. The CDR3 nucleotides read TGTGCCAGCAGCGTCAGGGGGCGAACAGATACGCAGTATTTT.

The chain joins TRBV2 to TRBJ2-7; TRBD1 matches 7 bases. From germline, CDR1 is SNHLY and CDR2 FYNNEI. The CDR3 runs to 13 residues. Unmatched junction bases numbered 5, after V lost 4 bases and J lost 5 bases. In nucleotides, the CDR3 is TGTGCCAGCAGTGCTCAGGGGGATAACGAGCAGTACTTC. Translating it yields CASSAQGDNEQYF.

This chain joins TRBV5-1 and TRBJ2-7; D possibly corresponds to TRBD1 (6 bases). Germline CDR1 reads SGHRS; CDR2 reads YFSETQ. The CDR3 is 14 residues long. The germline V and J ends were trimmed by 4 bases and 3 bases, with 14 bases remaining between them. The CDR3 sequence is CASSPQDSHYEQYF. As DNA, the CDR3 is TGCGCCAGCAGCCCCCAGGACAGCCACTACGAGCAGTACTTC.

The chain combines TRBV25-1 with TRBJ2-1; possibly TRBD1 for D (5 bases). CDR1 is MGHDK and CDR2 is SYGVNS in the germline V gene. The CDR3 is made up of 14 amino acids. Trimming took 3 bases from V and 5 from J, leaving 11 bases between them. The CDR3 bases are TGTGCCAGCAGTGACTGGGGCCATAACAATGAGCAGTTCTTC. This codes for CASSDWGHNNEQFF.

Many counts were recorded for this clone. The genes are TRBV30 and TRBJ2-7; no definite D call. Between the trimmed V and J ends, which lost 3 bases and 1 base, there was a span of 13 bases. This CDR3 has 14 amino acids. The germline V gene encodes CDR1 GTSNPN and CDR2 SVGIG (reference sequence). The CDR3 DNA sequence: TGTGCCTGGAGGCAGGATCCCTGGTCCTACGAGCAGTACTTC. This translates into CAWRQDPWSYEQYF.

The chain has TRBV19 and TRBJ1-1, with 8 bases fitting TRBD1. This CDR3 has 18 residues. The V gene end was trimmed by 5 bases and the J gene end by 1 base; junction bases not matched to a gene: 15. The germline CDR1 and CDR2 sequences are LNHDA and SQIVND (reference sequence). The CDR3 loop is CASSPSSRGRGKNTEAFF. CDR3 in DNA: TGTGCCAGTAGTCCCTCGTCCAGGGGGCGAGGTAAGAACACTGAAGCTTTCTTT.

This chain connects TRBV6-2 or TRBV6-3 to TRBJ2-7, with 10 nucleotides matching TRBD2. Trimming at V came to 6 bases and at J to 7 bases, leaving 15 bases not matched to a gene. The CDR3 sequence is 16 residues long. The germline V gene encodes CDR1 MNHEY and CDR2 SVGEGT. CDR3 region: CASSTQFSGGRWEQYF. The CDR3 coding sequence is TGTGCCAGCAGCACCCAATTTAGCGGGGGGCGGTGGGAGCAGTACTTC.

This chain connects TRBV11-2 to TRBJ2-2; D may be TRBD1 (5 bases). Germline V gene lookup returns CDR1 SGHAT and CDR2 FQNNGV. The CDR3 totals 17 residues. V was shortened by 5 bases and J by 4 bases, with 20 bases between the two germline ends. In nucleotides, the CDR3 is TGTGCCAGCAGCCCATCGTCAGGGTCGCCAGGCACCGGGGAGCTGTTTTTT. Protein product: CASSPSSGSPGTGELFF.

The V call is TRBV4-1, the J call TRBJ1-2, with D tentatively TRBD1 (6 bases). Germline loops: CDR1 MGHRA, CDR2 YSYEKL. The CDR3 extends over 14 amino acids. The germline V and J ends were trimmed by 5 bases and 1 base, with 11 bases remaining between them. Here the CDR3 DNA reads TGCGCCAGCAGCTTCGACAGGTTTAACTATGGCTACACCTTC. Its translation is CASSFDRFNYGYTF.

This sequence joins TRBV9 and TRBJ2-3, with 8 positions matching TRBD2. J was trimmed by 3 bases and V by 3 bases; bases with no gene match: 9. The CDR3 sequence is 16 residues long. Germline V gene lookup returns CDR1 SGDLS and CDR2 YYNGEE. This chain's CDR3 is CASSDLSGSGTDTQYF. Here the CDR3 DNA reads TGTGCCAGCAGCGACTTAAGCGGGAGTGGAACAGATACGCAGTATTTT. Looking up the rest from reference TRBV9 and TRBJ2-3 gives the full variable domain: DSGVTQTPKHLITATGQRVTLRCSPRSGDLSVYWYQQSLDQGLQFLIQYYNGEERAKGNILERFSAQQFPDLHSELNLSSLELGDSALYFCASSDLSGSGTDTQYFGPGTRLTVL.

The chain carries TRBV5-1 and TRBJ1-6, with 8 bases that match TRBD1. The germline V gene has CDR1 SGHRS and CDR2 YFSETQ. This CDR3 has 15 residues. The ends lost 6 bases at V and 10 bases at J; junction bases unmatched: 12. CDR3 DNA: TGCGCCAGCACCCCTTCAGGACAGGGAAGCTCACCCCTCCACTTT. Residues: CASTPSGQGSSPLHF.

The chain uses TRBV5-1 and TRBJ2-7; 7 bases match TRBD1. Germline V gene lookup returns CDR1 SGHRS and CDR2 YFSETQ. With 0 bases clipped from V and 5 bases from J, the junction kept 11 bases outside the gene matches. The CDR3 loop spans 16 amino acids. CDR3 bases: TGCGCCAGCAGCTTGGTAAAGGGACAGAAGGTCCACGAGCAGTACTTC. Its protein is CASSLVKGQKVHEQYF.

This sequence joins TRBV7-2 and TRBJ1-1; 9 nucleotides align to TRBD1. V lost 3 bases and J lost 7; bases outside the gene matches: 9. Germline V gene sequence: CDR1 SGHTA, CDR2 FQGNSA. This CDR3 contains 15 residues. The CDR3 nucleotides read TGTGCCAGCAGCTTTCAGGACGGGACAGGGAGTGAAGCTTTCTTT. This encodes CASSFQDGTGSEAFF.

This chain connects TRBV7-6 to TRBJ2-1; 14 bases agree with TRBD2. In germline, CDR1 is SGHVS, CDR2 FNYEAQ. The CDR3 consists of 21 residues. The J segment lost 4 bases and the V segment lost 2 bases, leaving 16 bases of the junction unmatched. In DNA form, the CDR3 reads TGTGCCAGCAGCTTACCTACCGGACTAGCGGGGGGTTCCACCTCTTACAATGAGCAGTTCTTC. This encodes CASSLPTGLAGGSTSYNEQFF.

The CDR3 loop reads CASSVGGTGFTGELFF. In DNA, the CDR3 is TGTGCCAGCAGCGTAGGTGGGACAGGTTTTACCGGGGAGCTGTTTTTT. The chain couples TRBV9 to TRBJ2-2; TRBD1 aligns across 8 bases. V lost 0 bases and J lost 5; bases outside the gene matches: 6. The CDR3 consists of 16 residues. CDR1 is SGDLS, CDR2 YYNGEE, per germline.

The chain employs TRBV3-1 (or the pseudogene TRBV3-2) and TRBJ1-1; D call uncertain. Trimming took 2 bases from V and 3 from J, leaving 10 bases between them. Germline V gene sequence: CDR1 LGHDT, CDR2 YNNKEL (reference sequence). This CDR3 spans 14 amino acids. CDR3 nucleotides: TGTGCCAGCAGCCAACCGGGAGCCTACACTGAAGCTTTCTTT. Translation gives CASSQPGAYTEAFF.

V gene TRBV24-1 combines with J gene TRBJ2-7, with D tentatively TRBD2 (5 bases). V shed 3 bases and J shed 3 bases, with 5 bases lying between them. The germline V gene encodes CDR1 KGHDR and CDR2 SFDVKD. The CDR3 is made up of 12 amino acids. The CDR3 DNA is TGTGCCACCAGTGATCGGGGCTACGAGCAGTACTTC. This translates into CATSDRGYEQYF.

This clone has only a few counts. This chain uses TRBV28 with TRBJ2-5; 9 bases align to TRBD1. After removal of 6 bases from V and 5 bases from J, the junction contained 10 bases not matched to a gene. The CDR3 is 15 residues long. Germline CDR1 MDHEN, CDR2 SYDVKM. This chain's CDR3 is CASSRDRAIVETQYF. The DNA for the CDR3 is TGTGCCAGCAGCCGGGACAGGGCTATCGTGGAGACCCAGTACTTC.

The rearrangement links TRBV30 to TRBJ2-5; D might be TRBD2 (6 bases). Germline values: CDR1 GTSNPN, CDR2 SVGIG (reference sequence). The CDR3 extends over 16 amino acids. Trimming removed 1 base from V and 4 bases from J, with 19 bases in between. Written as DNA, the CDR3 is TGTGCCTGGAGTGGAAACAGGATCCGGAGGGGAGAGACCCAGTACTTC. This sequence encodes CAWSGNRIRRGETQYF.